This entry describes one T cell receptor beta chain. Germline V gene sequence: CDR1 MGHRA, CDR2 YSYEKL. V shed 0 bases and J shed 2 bases, with 14 bases lying between them. This CDR3 contains 16 residues. This sample was taken from a study of blood T cell repertoires in COVID-19. Study-level background: PBMCs, B-cell-depleted T cells, or T cells were the source of the cDNA or gDNA that made up the material.

Assay: immunoSEQ multiplex PCR; the TCRdb copy retains only in-frame clones and omits some. The table records roughly 180,000 clones, about 83% of them present only once. Assignment of participants to cohorts was predicated upon participant-reported clinical history. Cohort 3 donors were reported recovered after two negative PCRs, clearance, or symptom resolution. Input material: PBMCs or T cells enriched from blood (not recorded which). This chain links TRBV4-1 with TRBJ2-7, with TRBD2 as a possible D gene (5 bases). The TCR originated in a woman in her twenties or thirties who had recovered from COVID-19. CDR3 protein: CASSQDAGGSPYEQYF. CDR3 DNA sequence: TGCGCCAGCAGCCAAGATGCAGGCGGGTCTCCCTACGAGCAGTACTTC.